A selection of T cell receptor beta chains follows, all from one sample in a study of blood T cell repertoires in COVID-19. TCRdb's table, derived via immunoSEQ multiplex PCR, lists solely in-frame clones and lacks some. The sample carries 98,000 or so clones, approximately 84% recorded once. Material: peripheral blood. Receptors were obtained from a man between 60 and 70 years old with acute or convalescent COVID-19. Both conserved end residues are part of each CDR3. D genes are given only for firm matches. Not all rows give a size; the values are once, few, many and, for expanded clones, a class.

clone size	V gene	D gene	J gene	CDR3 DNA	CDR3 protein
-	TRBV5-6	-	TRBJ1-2	TGTGCCAGTACCCGGCCGGGTGGATATTATGGCTACACCTTC	CASTRPGGYYGYTF
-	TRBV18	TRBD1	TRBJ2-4	TGTGCCAGCTCACCTTCCGGACAGGGTCAAAACATTCAGTACTTC	CASSPSGQGQNIQYF
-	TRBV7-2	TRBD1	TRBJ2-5	TGTGCCAGCAGCTCGGGACAGGGGGCTGAGACCCAGTACTTC	CASSSGQGAETQYF
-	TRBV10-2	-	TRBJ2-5	TGCGCCAGCAGTGAAGTGGGCGTCCAAGAGACCCAGTACTTC	CASSEVGVQETQYF
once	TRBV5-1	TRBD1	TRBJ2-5	TGCGCCAGCAGCTTGGCCTCCGGGACAGCGCGCTCCCAAGAGACCCAGTACTTC	CASSLASGTARSQETQYF
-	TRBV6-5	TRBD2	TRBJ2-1	TGTGCCAGCAGTTACAGGACTAGCGTCGACAATGAGCAGTTCTTC	CASSYRTSVDNEQFF
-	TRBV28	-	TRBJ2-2	TGTGCCAGCAACCCCCCTCAGGGGGGCCACACCGGGGAGCTGTTTTTT	CASNPPQGGHTGELFF
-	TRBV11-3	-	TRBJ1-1	TGTGCCAGCAGCTTAGAGGGAGCTATGAACACTGAAGCTTTCTTT	CASSLEGAMNTEAFF
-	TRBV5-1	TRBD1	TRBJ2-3	TGCGCCAGCAGCTTGTACTCCGGGACAGGGGGCAGAGATACGCAGTATTTT	CASSLYSGTGGRDTQYF
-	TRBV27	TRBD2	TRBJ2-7	TGTGCCAGCAGTTTTCCTAGCGGGGGCCTAGTGGAGCAGTACTTC	CASSFPSGGLVEQYF
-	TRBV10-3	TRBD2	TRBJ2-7	TGTGCCATCAGTGAGAAGCGGGGGCTAACCTACGAGCAGTACTTC	CAISEKRGLTYEQYF
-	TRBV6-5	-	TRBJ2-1	TGTGCCAGCAGCCGAATTCAGGGTGAGCAGTTCTTC	CASSRIQGEQFF
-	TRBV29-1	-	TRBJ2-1	TGCAGCGTTGAAGATCAGGCAGGGGGGAATGAGCAGTTCTTC	CSVEDQAGGNEQFF